This T cell receptor beta chain was recorded in a study of cytomegalovirus exposure and HLA in healthy donors. The study's findings and limits: Among the CMV-associated chains, a few were confirmed in vitro as specific for CMV antigens. There were some public TCRs occurring in many donors, but most TCR sequences were rare.

Worth noting for this clone: What it binds is not known.

The PCR contained 60 Vbeta and 13 Jbeta primers. The repertoire was sequenced with immunoSEQ multiplex PCR; TCRdb's copy has only in-frame clones and lacks some. The table lists 100,000 to 150,000 clones, around 81% of them singletons. The TCR sequence derives from a woman aged 45-65 years in good health and CMV-seronegative. The sequenced sample consisted of PBMCs.

The CDR3 here is CASRQYDNQGNIQYF. As DNA, the CDR3 is TGTGCCAGCAGGCAGTACGATAACCAGGGTAACATTCAGTACTTC. The rearrangement uses TRBV28 and TRBJ2-4; D may be TRBD1 (5 bases). Per the germline V gene, CDR1 is MDHEN and CDR2 is SYDVKM. CDR3 length: 15 amino acids. V lost 6 bases to trimming and J lost 7 bases, with 19 bases between them.